The present T cell receptor (beta chain) was sequenced within a study of cytomegalovirus exposure and HLA in healthy donors. Overall study findings and caveats: Analysis was carried out at a later point, and it linked a missense DCLRE1C variant to TCR beta V- and J-gene trimming. The sole available immune exposure information was CMV serostatus. Earlier analysis yielded a pattern in which most TCR beta V segments were productive about 87% or about 30% of the time.

PCR used 60 Vbeta primers and 13 Jbeta primers. In the original analysis: Later reanalysis found approximately 76 million unique TCR beta chains, around 10 million of them shared. Measured with immunoSEQ multiplex PCR; TCRdb has only the in-frame clones, and not every one. The DNA gave D and trimming, while V, J and clone size come from that table. The sample includes over 150,000 clones, around four fifths of them seen just once. Trimming shortened V by 6 bases and J by 1 base, and 10 bases separated the two germline ends. Germline V gives CDR1 MNHNS, CDR2 SASEGT. The CDR3 runs to 14 residues. About this clone: Antigen: not known.

The V gene is TRBV6-1, the J gene TRBJ1-3; TRBD1 is a possible D gene (6 bases). Sequenced input: PBMCs. The receptor's source is a woman aged 25 to 45 in good health and CMV-seropositive. Written as DNA, the CDR3 is TGTGCCAGCAGCGTACAGGGATCTGGAAACACCATATATTTT. This codes for CASSVQGSGNTIYF.